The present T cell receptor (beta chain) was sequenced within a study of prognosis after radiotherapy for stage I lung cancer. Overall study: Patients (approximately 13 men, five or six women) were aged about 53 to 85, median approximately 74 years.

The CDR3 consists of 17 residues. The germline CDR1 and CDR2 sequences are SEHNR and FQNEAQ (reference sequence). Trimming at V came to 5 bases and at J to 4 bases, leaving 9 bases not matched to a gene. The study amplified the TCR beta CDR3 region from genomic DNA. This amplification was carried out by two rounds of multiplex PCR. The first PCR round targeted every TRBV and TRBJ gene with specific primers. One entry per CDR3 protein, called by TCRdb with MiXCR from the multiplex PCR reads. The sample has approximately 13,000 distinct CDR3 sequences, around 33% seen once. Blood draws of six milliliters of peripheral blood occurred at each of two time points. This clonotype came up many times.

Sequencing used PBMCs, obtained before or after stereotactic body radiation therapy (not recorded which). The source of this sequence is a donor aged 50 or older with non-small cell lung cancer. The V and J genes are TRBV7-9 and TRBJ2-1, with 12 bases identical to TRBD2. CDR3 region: CASSLSFGTSGYNEQFF. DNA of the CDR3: TGTGCCAGCAGCCTTTCGTTCGGGACTAGCGGGTACAATGAGCAGTTCTTC.